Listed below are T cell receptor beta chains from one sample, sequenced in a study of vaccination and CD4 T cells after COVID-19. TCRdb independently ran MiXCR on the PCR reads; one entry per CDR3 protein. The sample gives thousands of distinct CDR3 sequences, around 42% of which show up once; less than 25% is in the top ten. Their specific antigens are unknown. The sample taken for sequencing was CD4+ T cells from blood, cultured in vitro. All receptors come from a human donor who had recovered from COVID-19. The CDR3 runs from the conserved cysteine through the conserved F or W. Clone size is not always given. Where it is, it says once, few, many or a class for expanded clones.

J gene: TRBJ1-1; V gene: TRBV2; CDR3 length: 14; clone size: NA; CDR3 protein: CASRLRSQGDEAFF
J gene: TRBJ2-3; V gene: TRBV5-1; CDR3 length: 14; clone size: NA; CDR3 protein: CASSPGGLRDTQYF
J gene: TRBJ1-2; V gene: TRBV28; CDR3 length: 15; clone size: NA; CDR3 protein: CASSFRVGGVDGYTF
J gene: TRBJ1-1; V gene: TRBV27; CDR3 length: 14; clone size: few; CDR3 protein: CASSSPGWGTEAFF
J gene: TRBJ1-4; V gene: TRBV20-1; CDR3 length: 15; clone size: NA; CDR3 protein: CSARDGGTGGEKLFF
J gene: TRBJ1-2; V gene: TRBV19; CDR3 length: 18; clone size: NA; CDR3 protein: CASSISNSGLLANYGYTF
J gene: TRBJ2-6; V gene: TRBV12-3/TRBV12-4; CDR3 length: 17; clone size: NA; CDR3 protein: CASSLFGWHSGANVLTF
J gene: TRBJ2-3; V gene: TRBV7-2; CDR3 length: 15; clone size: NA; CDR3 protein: CASSFAGAGEDTQYF
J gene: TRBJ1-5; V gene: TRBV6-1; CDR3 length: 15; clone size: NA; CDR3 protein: CASKLDLMGNQPQHF
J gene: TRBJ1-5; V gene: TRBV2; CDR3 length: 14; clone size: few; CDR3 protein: CASRSGQFWQPQHF
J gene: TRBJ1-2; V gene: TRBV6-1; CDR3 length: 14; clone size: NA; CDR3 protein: CASRLGTGLGGYTF
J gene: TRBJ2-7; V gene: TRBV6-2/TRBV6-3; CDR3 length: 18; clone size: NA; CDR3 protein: CASSRRGSGPPLVYEQYF